The 14 T cell receptor beta chains reported below all come from one sample, sequenced in a study of T-cell reconstitution after alpha-beta-depleted transplantation in children. During its preparation, the TCRbeta library received unique molecular identifiers. TCRdb redid the calling of the PCR reads with MiXCR, one entry per CDR3 protein. Of approximately 350,000 distinct CDR3 sequences listed, 15% to 20% are singletons. The starting material was PBMCs, mostly from graft donor cells, obtained 360 days after TCRalphabeta/CD19-depleted stem cell transplant. Receptors were obtained from a male patient between 2 and 10 years old who had a stem cell transplant for acute lymphoblastic leukemia, so the T cells may come from the graft donor.

This clonotype has more than one count but fewer than ten. The V call is TRBV4-2, the J call TRBJ2-1; D is uncertain. V was clipped by 1 base and J by 5 bases, with 6 bases between them. Germline CDR1 and CDR2: LGHNA and YNFKEQ. The CDR3 sequence is 13 residues long. In DNA, the CDR3 is TGTGCCAGCAGCCAAGGGACGGACAATGAGCAGTTCTTC. Translating it yields CASSQGTDNEQFF.

The rearrangement uses TRBV15 and TRBJ2-7, with D perhaps TRBD1 or TRBD2 (5 bases each). The CDR3 has 16 residues. With 1 base removed from V and 5 bases from J, the gap between germline ends came to 18 bases. Germline V gives CDR1 LNHNV, CDR2 YYDKDF (reference sequence). CDR3 region: CATSRGKTWGPNEQYF. The DNA for the CDR3 is TGTGCCACCAGCAGAGGGAAAACTTGGGGACCAAACGAGCAGTACTTC.

The chain recombines TRBV24-1 with TRBJ2-1, with a tentative D call TRBD2 (5 bases). This CDR3 is built from 16 residues. CDR1 is KGHDR and CDR2 is SFDVKD in the germline V gene. Trimming left V 4 bases short and J 2 bases short, with 14 bases between. Written as DNA, the CDR3 is TGTGCCACCAGTGAGGGGAGTGATAGGCCCTACAATGAGCAGTTCTTC. Translated, it gives CATSEGSDRPYNEQFF.

V gene TRBV30 combines with J gene TRBJ1-3; a possible D gene is TRBD1 (5 bases). The CDR3 has 13 residues. Trimming removed 5 bases at V and 0 bases at J, with 8 bases between. Germline CDR1 GTSNPN, CDR2 SVGIG (reference sequence). CDR3 in amino acids: CAWDRISGNTIYF. The CDR3 DNA reads as TGTGCCTGGGACAGAATCTCTGGAAACACCATATATTTT.

This clonotype was counted only a few times. The chain links TRBV3-1 to TRBJ2-3, with D possibly called TRBD1 or TRBD2 (6 bases each). V was clipped by 8 bases and J by 5 bases, with 17 bases between them. Germline CDR1 and CDR2: LGHDT and YNNKEL (reference sequence). The CDR3 has 14 residues. In DNA form, the CDR3 reads TGTGCCAGCGGAAAGGGGGGAATTGGAGATACGCAGTATTTT. It yields the protein CASGKGGIGDTQYF.

This clonotype was detected many times. The chain recombines TRBV3-1 with TRBJ1-1; no definite D call. Deletions cut 4 bases from V and 0 bases from J, with 6 bases between. CDR1 and CDR2 (germline): LGHDT, YNNKEL (reference sequence). This CDR3 comprises 13 residues. For the CDR3, the DNA is TGTGCCAGCAGCCCTTATTTGAACACTGAAGCTTTCTTT. Its translation: CASSPYLNTEAFF.

In this sample, this clonotype turned up a few times. The rearrangement links TRBV27 to TRBJ2-1; TRBD1 is a possible D gene (6 bases). CDR3 size: 15 residues. V lost 5 bases and J lost 11, with 22 bases in between. The germline V gene encodes CDR1 MNHEY and CDR2 SMNVEV (reference sequence). The CDR3 DNA follows: TGTGCCAGCAGTCCCCCGACCGGCGGTACAGGGCAGCAGTTCTTC. It is translated as CASSPPTGGTGQQFF.

This clonotype was seen a single time. The chain recombines TRBV30 with TRBJ2-5; 11 bases map to TRBD2. The CDR3 covers 14 residues. J gave up 7 bases and V 7 bases, and 11 bases lay outside the gene matches. CDR1 GTSNPN and CDR2 SVGIG come from the germline V gene (reference sequence). The CDR3 DNA reads as TGTGCCTCAGCGGCTAGCGGGAGGTTCGGGACCCAGTACTTC. Its translation is CASAASGRFGTQYF.

This clonotype came up a few times. The chain couples TRBV29-1 to TRBJ2-1; 14 nucleotides agree with TRBD2. V dropped 4 bases and J dropped 5; count of bases not matched to a gene: 7. CDR1 is SQVTM and CDR2 is ANQGSEA in the germline V gene. CDR3 length equals 16 residues. CDR3 in amino acids: CSVGPTSGRVNNEQFF. CDR3 bases: TGCAGCGTTGGCCCGACTAGCGGGAGGGTCAACAATGAGCAGTTCTTC.

The genes are TRBV13 and TRBJ2-1; 8 bases align to TRBD2. Trimming took 2 bases from V and 3 from J; bases not matched to a gene: 6. The CDR3 spans 16 residues. Germline V lookup: CDR1 PRHDT, CDR2 FYEKMQ (reference sequence). The CDR3 DNA reads TGTGCCAGCAGCTTATCTCCGGGAGGGTACTACAATGAGCAGTTCTTC. Protein: CASSLSPGGYYNEQFF.

The table lists this clonotype with a few counts. For the CDR3, the DNA is TGTGCCAGCAGTTCCAAACAGATCGCCTACGAGCAGTACTTC. This sequence encodes CASSSKQIAYEQYF. The chain uses TRBV28 and TRBJ2-7, with D hard to call. Trimming pared 4 bases from V and 2 bases from J, leaving 12 bases between. From germline, CDR1 is MDHEN and CDR2 SYDVKM. This CDR3 spans 14 amino acids.

The V call is TRBV7-9, the J call TRBJ2-5; D might be TRBD1 (5 bases). Germline CDR1 and CDR2: SEHNR and FQNEAQ (reference sequence). V lost 1 base and J lost 5, with 17 bases in between. The CDR3 loop spans 16 amino acids. CDR3 sequence: CASSLVLTRAGETQYF. CDR3 bases: TGTGCCAGCAGCTTAGTCCTGACCAGGGCCGGGGAGACCCAGTACTTC.

V and J are TRBV6-1 and TRBJ2-7; TRBD2 agrees at 11 bases. Germline CDR1 is MNHNS and CDR2 is SASEGT. The length of the CDR3 is 14 residues. The J segment lost 4 bases and the V segment lost 5 bases, leaving 4 bases of the junction unmatched. The CDR3 DNA reads TGTGCCAGCAGTCCACTAGCGGGAGTTTACGAGCAGTACTTC. This translates into CASSPLAGVYEQYF.

A few counts support this clonotype. The CDR3 nucleotides read TGCAGTGCTACCCCGGGGATGCGACGATACGAGCAGTACTTC. Residues: CSATPGMRRYEQYF. J is TRBJ2-7 and V is TRBV20-1; the D gene is possibly TRBD2 (5 bases). This CDR3 contains 14 residues. Germline V gives CDR1 DFQATT, CDR2 SNEGSKA (reference sequence). With 4 bases removed from V and 4 bases from J, the gap between germline ends came to 17 bases.